This entry lists 22 T cell receptor beta chains sequenced from one sample in a study of blood T cell repertoires in COVID-19. The method was immunoSEQ multiplex PCR; TCRdb's version includes in-frame clones alone and lacks a portion of them. The sample has some 260,000 clones; 85% to 90% are singletons. The specimen sequenced was peripheral blood. These receptor sequences come from a man older than 75 with acute or convalescent COVID-19.

In the case of this clone: Other nucleotide sequences in the sample specify the same CDR3. The chain couples TRBV7-9 to TRBJ1-5, with a tentative D call TRBD1 (5 bases). Germline CDR1 reads SEHNR; CDR2 reads FQNEAQ (reference sequence). The CDR3 has 14 residues. V gave up 3 bases and J gave up 1 base, with 7 bases separating them. The CDR3 loop reads CASSLRGSNQPQHF. CDR3 coding DNA: TGTGCCAGCAGCTTGCGGGGCAGCAATCAGCCCCAGCATTTT.

The chain has TRBV9 and TRBJ2-2; TRBD1 agrees at 12 bases. The junction had 12 bases not matched to a gene; V was cut back by 0 bases and J by 6 bases. CDR1 and CDR2 (germline): SGDLS, YYNGEE. The CDR3 runs to 19 residues. CDR3 nucleotide sequence: TGTGCCAGCAGCGTAGATTGGGGTTTGGGGACAGGGGGCCCCGGGGAGCTGTTTTTT. Encoded protein: CASSVDWGLGTGGPGELFF.

This rearrangement joins TRBV9 to TRBJ1-4, with a possible D match to TRBD1 (5 bases). The germline CDR1 and CDR2 sequences are SGDLS and YYNGEE. The ends were cut back, 6 bases at V and 4 bases at J, with 13 bases in the middle. The CDR3 extends over 14 amino acids. CDR3 residues: CASTPGDSNEKLFF. CDR3 nucleotides: TGTGCCAGCACCCCTGGAGACAGTAATGAAAAACTGTTTTTT.

This clone was observed a single time. This chain joins TRBV28 and TRBJ2-1; the match to TRBD2 covers 11 bases. This CDR3 is 16 amino acids long. In germline, CDR1 is MDHEN, CDR2 SYDVKM. The J segment lost 6 bases and the V segment lost 3 bases, leaving 7 bases of the junction unmatched. The CDR3 region has the DNA TGTGCCAGCAGTTTTTTAGCGGGAGGGCCAGGCAATGAGCAGTTCTTC. It is translated as CASSFLAGGPGNEQFF.

The chain carries TRBV6-5 and TRBJ1-2; 8 bases are a match to TRBD1. The CDR3 is made up of 13 amino acids. V gave up 7 bases and J gave up 7 bases; unmatched junction bases: 8. CDR1 MNHEY and CDR2 SVGAGI come from the germline V gene. CDR3 bases: TGTGCCAGCACCGACTTAGACAGGGGTGGCTACACCTTC. Translation gives CASTDLDRGGYTF.

The chain carries TRBV4-3 and TRBJ2-7; 9 nucleotides match TRBD2. CDR3 size: 15 residues. Per the germline V gene, CDR1 is LGHNA and CDR2 is YSLEER. With V trimmed by 5 bases and J by 2 bases, 7 bases remained unmatched. The CDR3 loop is CASSTIAGAAYEQYF. The DNA of the CDR3 is TGCGCCAGCAGCACCATAGCGGGGGCCGCCTACGAGCAGTACTTC.

The genes are TRBV4-3 and TRBJ2-5; TRBD1 might be the D (5 bases). Germline V gene lookup returns CDR1 LGHNA and CDR2 YSLEER. This CDR3 has 15 residues. V shed 0 bases and J shed 5 bases, with 13 bases lying between them. The CDR3 DNA reads TGCGCCAGCAGCCAAGATTTGGGGCTAGGGGAGACCCAGTACTTC. Translated: CASSQDLGLGETQYF.

The rearrangement links TRBV19 to TRBJ2-7; D may be TRBD1 (5 bases). The CDR3 runs 11 residues. The V gene's germline CDR1 is LNHDA and CDR2 SQIVND (reference sequence). The V end lost 11 bases, the J end lost 3 bases, and 11 bases lay between the germline ends. Here the CDR3 DNA reads TGTGCCTCCCGCCAGGGCTACGAGCAGTACTTC. Amino acid sequence: CASRQGYEQYF.

The chain links TRBV2 to TRBJ1-2; 9 bases are shared with TRBD1. The V segment lost 4 bases and the J segment 11 bases; nucleotides outside the gene matches: 5. The CDR3 extends over 12 amino acids. CDR1 is SNHLY and CDR2 is FYNNEI in the germline V gene. CDR3 coding DNA: TGTGCCAGCAGTGTTCGGGACAGGGTATACACCTTC. Its protein is CASSVRDRVYTF.

The chain has TRBV7-3 and TRBJ2-5; a possible D gene is TRBD2 (6 bases). CDR1 is SGHTA, CDR2 FQGTGA, per germline. The CDR3 consists of 13 residues. The V end was cut by 3 bases, the J end by 3 bases, with 8 bases between. CDR3 coding DNA: TGTGCCAGCAGCTTGACTAGGAAAGAGACCCAGTACTTC. Its protein is CASSLTRKETQYF.

The J gene is TRBJ1-5, the V gene TRBV28; 8 nucleotides line up with TRBD1. CDR1 and CDR2 from the germline V gene are MDHEN and SYDVKM. The CDR3 runs 17 residues. The junction had 12 bases not matched to a gene; V was cut back by 6 bases and J by 2 bases. The CDR3 DNA sequence: TGTGCCAGCAGGGTTACCCAGGGGGCGTGGGGCAATCAGCCCCAGCATTTT. Its protein is CASRVTQGAWGNQPQHF.

The rearrangement links TRBV10-3 to TRBJ2-7, with TRBD2 matching 14 bases. J gave up 3 bases and V 0 bases, and 4 bases lay outside the gene matches. Germline V CDR1 and CDR2: ENHRY, SYGVKD. The CDR3 consists of 17 residues. CDR3 amino acids: CAISESPGLAGGYEQYF. CDR3 coding DNA: TGTGCCATCAGTGAGTCACCCGGACTAGCGGGGGGCTACGAGCAGTACTTC.

V is TRBV28 and J is TRBJ1-6, with D possibly matching TRBD1 (6 bases). Germline V gene sequence: CDR1 MDHEN, CDR2 SYDVKM. The CDR3 length is 14 residues. The V gene lost 6 bases and the J gene lost 6 bases, with 12 bases spanning the gap. CDR3 sequence: CASRFSGVNSPLHF. CDR3 coding DNA: TGTGCCAGCAGGTTCTCAGGGGTTAATTCACCCCTCCACTTT.

V usage is TRBV5-1 and J usage is TRBJ1-2; D is ambiguous. The V gene lost 0 bases and the J gene lost 8 bases, with 8 bases spanning the gap. Germline V gene lookup returns CDR1 SGHRS and CDR2 YFSETQ. This CDR3 contains 12 residues. The CDR3 sequence is CASSLGSSGYTF. CDR3 DNA sequence: TGCGCCAGCAGCTTGGGGAGTTCGGGCTACACCTTC.

V and J are TRBV29-1 and TRBJ2-1; 7 bases are shared with TRBD2. The CDR3 sequence is 12 residues long. Germline CDR1 reads SQVTM; CDR2 reads ANQGSEA. Losses at the gene ends were 3 bases for V and 9 bases for J; bases not matched to a gene: 5. The CDR3 is CSVEGGRVEQFF. In nucleotides, the CDR3 is TGCAGCGTTGAGGGAGGGCGGGTTGAGCAGTTCTTC.

The rearrangement uses TRBV18 and TRBJ1-2; D gene unclear. The CDR3 spans 14 residues. In germline, CDR1 is KGHSH, CDR2 LQKENI. V shed 2 bases and J shed 4 bases, with 11 bases lying between them. The CDR3 protein is CASSPVIQSYGYTF. In DNA form, the CDR3 reads TGTGCCAGCTCACCAGTGATACAATCCTATGGCTACACCTTC.

This chain connects TRBV2 to TRBJ2-5; maybe TRBD2 (5 bases). The CDR3 runs 13 residues. The ends were cut back, 6 bases at V and 5 bases at J, with 13 bases in the middle. CDR1 and CDR2 (germline): SNHLY, FYNNEI. CDR3 nucleotide sequence: TGTGCCAGCAGGGTGGAGGTGGCGGAGACCCAGTACTTC. It yields the protein CASRVEVAETQYF.

This rearrangement joins TRBV4-1 to TRBJ2-3; the match to TRBD1 covers 10 bases. The CDR3 runs to 16 residues. CDR1 MGHRA and CDR2 YSYEKL come from the germline V gene. The trim removed 2 bases at V and 4 bases at J, leaving 6 bases unmatched. In nucleotides, the CDR3 is TGCGCCAGCAGCCAAATGACAGGGGGCAGTTCAGATACGCAGTATTTT. Translating gives CASSQMTGGSSDTQYF.

The V gene is TRBV5-1, the J gene TRBJ2-7; 9 bases line up with TRBD1. Per germline, CDR1 SGHRS and CDR2 YFSETQ. Losses at the gene ends were 4 bases for V and 3 bases for J; bases not matched to a gene: 8. CDR3 length: 15 residues. The CDR3 bases are TGCGCCAGCAGCCCCCAGACAGGGGGAAGCTACGAGCAGTACTTC. Translated: CASSPQTGGSYEQYF.

The chain uses TRBV9 and TRBJ2-6; 7 bases are a match to TRBD1. The CDR3 has 18 residues. Germline V gene data show CDR1 as SGDLS and CDR2 as YYNGEE. V trimming: 4 bases; J trimming: 0 bases; junction bases outside the gene matches: 10. The CDR3, as DNA: TGTGCCAGCAGCCCCTGGGACAGCCTAAACTCTGGGGCCAACGTCCTGACTTTC. It yields the protein CASSPWDSLNSGANVLTF.

The chain has TRBV28 and TRBJ2-5; 15 bases match TRBD2. The germline gives CDR1 MDHEN, CDR2 SYDVKM. This CDR3 region has 23 residues. The junction had 23 bases not matched to a gene; V was cut back by 3 bases and J by 3 bases. CDR3 DNA sequence: TGTGCCAGCAGTTTTAAGGGACAGGGGAGGCAAAGGACTAGCGGGAGGGCCGAAGAGACCCAGTACTTC. Translating gives CASSFKGQGRQRTSGRAEETQYF.

V gene TRBV4-2 combines with J gene TRBJ2-3; 7 nucleotides align to TRBD2. Unmatched junction bases numbered 4, after V lost 4 bases and J lost 0 bases. In germline, CDR1 is LGHNA, CDR2 YNFKEQ. The CDR3 contains 15 residues. Here the CDR3 reads CASSLGLDSTDTQYF. The CDR3 DNA sequence: TGTGCCAGCAGCCTCGGACTAGATAGCACAGATACGCAGTATTTT.